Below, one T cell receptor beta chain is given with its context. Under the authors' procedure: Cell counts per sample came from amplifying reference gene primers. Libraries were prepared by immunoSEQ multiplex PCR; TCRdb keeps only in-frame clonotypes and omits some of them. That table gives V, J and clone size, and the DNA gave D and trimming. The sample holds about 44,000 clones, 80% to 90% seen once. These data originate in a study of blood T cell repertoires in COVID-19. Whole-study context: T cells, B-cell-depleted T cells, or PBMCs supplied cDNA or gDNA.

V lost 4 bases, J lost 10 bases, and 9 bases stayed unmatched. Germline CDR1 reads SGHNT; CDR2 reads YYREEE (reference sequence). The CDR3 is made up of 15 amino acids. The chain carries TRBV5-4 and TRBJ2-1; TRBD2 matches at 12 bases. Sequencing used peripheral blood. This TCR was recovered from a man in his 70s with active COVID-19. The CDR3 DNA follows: TGTGCCAGCAGCGGGGCTAGCGGGGGGGCCGGGGAGCAGTTCTTC. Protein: CASSGASGGAGEQFF.